This TCR beta chain stems from a study of control samples from healthy donors and cancer patients. This table comes from immunoSEQ multiplex PCR, and its TCRdb copy is limited to in-frame clones, with some not included. The sample lists 100,000 to 150,000 clones; approximately 90% were seen once. The CDR3 length is 16 residues. The germline CDR1 and CDR2 sequences are MNHNS and SASEGT. With 0 bases clipped from V and 5 bases from J, the junction kept 7 bases outside the gene matches. The rearrangement uses TRBV6-1 and TRBJ2-5, with 9 bases that match TRBD1. The sample was blood. The source of this sequence is a man between 18 and 29 years old in good health. The CDR3 protein is CASSEAPGTGSETQYF. CDR3 nucleotides: TGTGCCAGCAGTGAAGCGCCAGGGACAGGGTCGGAGACCCAGTACTTC.